Shown below are 26 T cell receptor beta chains from a single sample sequenced in a study of identifying expanded T cells in peripheral blood. The repertoire was sequenced with immunoSEQ multiplex PCR; TCRdb's copy has only in-frame clones and lacks some. The sample includes roughly 100,000 clones, around 88% of them seen just once. Sequenced material: blood. These receptors originate from a person aged 18 to 75 in good health.

The chain joins TRBV6-5 to TRBJ1-5; possible D gene TRBD1, 5 bases. Trimming pared 5 bases from V and 7 bases from J, leaving 6 bases between. CDR1 and CDR2 (germline): MNHEY, SVGAGI. CDR3 length: 11 residues. The CDR3 spells CASSEGQPQHF. CDR3 nucleotides: TGTGCCAGCAGTGAGGGGCAGCCCCAGCATTTT.

This chain joins TRBV2 and TRBJ1-3, with 7 bases that match TRBD1. Trimming at V came to 5 bases and at J to 4 bases, leaving 17 bases not matched to a gene. In germline, CDR1 is SNHLY, CDR2 FYNNEI. This CDR3 has 18 residues. The CDR3 reads CASSSDRAHLGSGNTIYF. As DNA, the CDR3 is TGTGCCAGCAGTTCCGACAGGGCACATCTAGGGTCGGGAAACACCATATATTTT.

The CDR3 protein is CASSRKLGQEVTEAFF. The CDR3 nucleotides are TGTGCCAGCAGCCGAAAATTGGGACAGGAGGTAACTGAAGCTTTCTTT. The genes are TRBV7-2 and TRBJ1-1, with 8 nucleotides matching TRBD1. The CDR3 is made up of 16 amino acids. The germline CDR1 and CDR2 sequences are SGHTA and FQGNSA. V shed 5 bases and J 5 bases; nucleotides not matched to a gene: 13.

The V call is TRBV4-2, the J call TRBJ1-2; D is perhaps TRBD1 (5 bases). Trimming pared 0 bases from V and 4 bases from J, leaving 15 bases between. Germline V gene lookup returns CDR1 LGHNA and CDR2 YNFKEQ. The CDR3 extends over 16 amino acids. CDR3 sequence: CASSQDRQGLPYGYTF. In DNA form, the CDR3 reads TGTGCCAGCAGCCAAGACCGTCAGGGTTTGCCCTATGGCTACACCTTC.

This clone was seen only once. The chain couples TRBV18 to TRBJ2-1, with 7 bases that match TRBD2. Germline V lookup: CDR1 KGHSH, CDR2 LQKENI. The CDR3 is 16 residues long. V lost 3 bases to trimming and J lost 5 bases; unmatched junction nucleotides: 10. The CDR3 reads CASSPIHGGFDNEQFF. In DNA, the CDR3 is TGTGCCAGCTCACCTATACACGGGGGGTTCGACAATGAGCAGTTCTTC.

Comments on this clone: Germline and junction disagree at one end, which may indicate a read error. The chain joins TRBV6-1 to TRBJ2-3; 15 positions agree with TRBD2. Germline V gene lookup returns CDR1 MNHNS and CDR2 SASEGT. The CDR3 length is 14 residues. The CDR3 sequence is CASSDLSGLAGGIF. CDR3 sequence (DNA): TGTGCCAGCAGCGATTTATCCGGACTAGCGGGGGGGATTTTT.

The rearrangement links TRBV6-6 to TRBJ1-6, with no clear D. Germline assignment: CDR1 MNHNY and CDR2 SVGAGI (reference sequence). The CDR3 runs to 15 residues. V was cut by 1 base and J by 7 bases, with 11 bases left in between. The CDR3 loop reads CASSYLGTGNSPLHF. DNA of the CDR3: TGTGCCAGCAGTTACTTGGGTACTGGAAATTCACCCCTCCACTTT.

The CDR3, as DNA: TGTGCCAGCGCACTAGCGGGGGCGAACACCGGGGAGCTGTTTTTT. Translation: CASALAGANTGELFF. The chain links TRBV6-5 to TRBJ2-2; 11 bases map to TRBD2. The CDR3 sequence is 15 residues long. From germline, CDR1 is MNHEY and CDR2 SVGAGI. V lost 8 bases to trimming and J lost 0 bases; unmatched junction nucleotides: 2.

This clone was detected once. The rearrangement links TRBV20-1 to TRBJ1-1, with D unclear. V was cut by 0 bases and J by 4 bases, with 3 bases left in between. Germline CDR1 is DFQATT and CDR2 is SNEGSKA (reference sequence). This CDR3 is built from 11 residues. CDR3 in DNA: TGCAGTGCTAGAGAGATCACTGAAGCTTTCTTT. Protein product: CSAREITEAFF.

The chain combines TRBV7-8 with TRBJ1-1; D not resolved. CDR1 and CDR2 (germline): SGHVS, FQNEAQ. V lost 2 bases and J lost 0, with 1 base in between. There are 12 residues in the CDR3. The CDR3 DNA sequence: TGTGCCAGCAGCTTAATGAACACTGAAGCTTTCTTT. Amino acids: CASSLMNTEAFF.

The V call is TRBV29-1, the J call TRBJ2-1; D remains unclear. The length of the CDR3 is 10 residues. Looked up from germline, CDR1 is SQVTM and CDR2 is ANQGSEA. Between the trimmed V and J ends, which lost 5 bases and 5 bases, there was a span of 4 bases. The CDR3 region is CSVYDNEQFF. The DNA of the CDR3 is TGCAGCGTTTATGACAATGAGCAGTTCTTC.

The chain carries TRBV20-1 and TRBJ1-2; D may be TRBD1 (5 bases). Germline CDR1 and CDR2: DFQATT and SNEGSKA (reference sequence). The length of the CDR3 is 11 residues. The V gene lost 0 bases and the J gene lost 7 bases, with 6 bases spanning the gap. The CDR3 bases are TGCAGTGCTAGAGATACAGGTGGCTACACCTTC. Translated, it gives CSARDTGGYTF.

In this sample, this clone turned up once. The chain carries TRBV11-2 and TRBJ1-1; no firm D call. Germline V CDR1 and CDR2: SGHAT, FQNNGV. The CDR3 covers 11 residues. Between the trimmed V and J ends, which lost 1 base and 4 bases, there was a span of 1 base. This chain's CDR3 is CASSLGTEAFF. In DNA, the CDR3 is TGTGCCAGCAGCTTAGGCACTGAAGCTTTCTTT. The full variable domain, in which reference TRBV11-2 and TRBJ1-1 provide the parts outside the CDR3, is EAGVAQSPRYKIIEKRQSVAFWCNPISGHATLYWYQQILGQGPKLLIQFQNNGVVDDSQLPKDRFSAERLKGVDSTLKIQPAKLEDSAVYLCASSLGTEAFFGQGTRLTVV.

Written as DNA, the CDR3 is TGTGCCAGCAGCGTAGCGGCAGGGGTCTCGACAGATACGCAGTATTTT. Translating it yields CASSVAAGVSTDTQYF. The chain uses TRBV9 and TRBJ2-3, with D maybe TRBD1 (6 bases). CDR1 is SGDLS and CDR2 is YYNGEE in the germline V gene. Trimming removed 0 bases from V and 3 bases from J, with 14 bases in between. The CDR3 contains 16 residues.

This clone has only one observation. The J gene is TRBJ2-6, the V gene TRBV4-3; 9 nucleotides match TRBD1. Per the germline V gene, CDR1 is LGHNA and CDR2 is YSLEER. V gave up 0 bases and J gave up 3 bases; unmatched junction bases: 3. The CDR3 spans 17 residues. As DNA, the CDR3 is TGCGCCAGCAGCCAAGAATACAGGGGGCTTGGGGCCAACGTCCTGACTTTC. Protein sequence: CASSQEYRGLGANVLTF.

This sequence joins TRBV15 and TRBJ2-7, with D perhaps given as TRBD1 or TRBD2 (6 bases each). This CDR3 region has 17 residues. Trimming shortened V by 3 bases and J by 7 bases, and 25 bases separated the two germline ends. Germline CDR1 reads LNHNV; CDR2 reads YYDKDF (reference sequence). CDR3 sequence reads: CATSSAPRGDDLREQYF. The CDR3 DNA sequence: TGTGCCACCAGCAGTGCCCCAAGGGGGGATGACCTACGAGAGCAGTACTTC.

A few counts support this clone. The CDR3 DNA reads TGTGCCAGCTCCCCGCCCTCGAGCACAGATACGCAGTATTTT. This translates into CASSPPSSTDTQYF. The chain is built from TRBV18 and TRBJ2-3; D not resolved. V shed 6 bases and J shed 0 bases, with 10 bases lying between them. CDR3 length equals 14 residues. The V gene's germline CDR1 is KGHSH and CDR2 LQKENI. The full variable domain, its missing parts supplied by reference TRBV18 and TRBJ2-3, is NAGVMQNPRHLVRRRGQEARLRCSPMKGHSHVYWYRQLPEEGLKFMVYLQKENIIDESGMPKERFSAEFPKEGPSILRIQQVVRGDSAAYFCASSPPSSTDTQYFGPGTRLTVL.

The chain carries TRBV7-2 and TRBJ2-5; D is perhaps TRBD2 (5 bases). The germline gives CDR1 SGHTA, CDR2 FQGNSA. The CDR3 has 12 residues. V was shortened by 5 bases and J by 5 bases, with 9 bases between the two germline ends. The DNA for the CDR3 is TGTGCCAGCAGCCGGTCGGGGGAGACCCAGTACTTC. Protein product: CASSRSGETQYF.

CDR3 bases: TGTGCCACCAGCAGAGGGACTAGCGGGGGGGCGGTGGATACGCAGTATTTT. This gives the protein CATSRGTSGGAVDTQYF. The chain couples TRBV15 to TRBJ2-3; 15 nucleotides agree with TRBD2. V dropped 1 base and J dropped 6; count of bases not matched to a gene: 5. The CDR3 sequence is 17 residues long. CDR1 is LNHNV and CDR2 is YYDKDF in the germline V gene (reference sequence). The entire variable domain, with the rest obtained from reference TRBV15 and TRBJ2-3, is as follows: DAMVIQNPRYQVTQFGKPVTLSCSQTLNHNVMYWYQQKSSQAPKLLFHYYDKDFNNEADTPDNFQSRRPNTSFCFLDIRSPGLGDTAMYLCATSRGTSGGAVDTQYFGPGTRLTVL.

The chain combines TRBV5-1 with TRBJ1-2; D is possibly TRBD1 (5 bases). V lost 0 bases to trimming and J lost 4 bases, with 16 bases between them. Germline V gives CDR1 SGHRS, CDR2 YFSETQ. The CDR3 loop spans 16 amino acids. The CDR3 spells CASSLGASGALYGYTF. The CDR3 DNA reads TGCGCCAGCAGCTTGGGGGCCAGTGGGGCCCTCTATGGCTACACCTTC.

The rearrangement joins TRBV7-2 to TRBJ1-2; no clear D gene. Germline assignment: CDR1 SGHTA and CDR2 FQGNSA. The length of the CDR3 is 10 residues. Trimming stripped 5 bases from V and 14 bases from J, with 12 bases between. The CDR3 DNA reads as TGTGCCAGCAGCCCAGGATCGGCAACCTTC. Residues: CASSPGSATF. Together with reference TRBV7-2 and TRBJ1-2, the CDR3 gives the full variable domain: GAGVSQSPSNKVTEKGKDVELRCDPISGHTALYWYRQSLGQGLEFLIYFQGNSAPDKSGLPSDRFSAERTGGSVSTLTIQRTQQEDSAVYLCASSPGSATFGSGTRLTVV.

The chain has TRBV27 and TRBJ1-4, with TRBD1 matching over 10 bases. Germline trimming cut 0 bases from V and 7 bases from J; bases unmatched to any gene: 8. The CDR3 has 17 residues. CDR1 MNHEY and CDR2 SMNVEV come from the germline V gene (reference sequence). In nucleotides, the CDR3 is TGTGCCAGCAGTTTATCAGGGACAGGGGATGTATTTGAAAAACTGTTTTTT. This gives the protein CASSLSGTGDVFEKLFF.

This rearrangement joins TRBV5-6 to TRBJ2-3; D possibly corresponds to TRBD1 (5 bases). This CDR3 has 17 amino acids. V gave up 5 bases and J gave up 0 bases, with 19 bases separating them. CDR1 is SGHDT and CDR2 is YYEEEE in the germline V gene. DNA for the CDR3: TGTGCCAGCAGTTCGGGCTTAGGTCAGGGTAGCACAGATACGCAGTATTTT. This gives the protein CASSSGLGQGSTDTQYF.

The J gene is TRBJ1-2, the V gene TRBV18, with D possibly being TRBD1 (5 bases). CDR1 is KGHSH and CDR2 is LQKENI in the germline V gene. CDR3 length: 14 amino acids. Trimming removed 5 bases from V and 3 bases from J, with 13 bases in between. The CDR3 protein is CASSANRDDYGYTF. CDR3 nucleotide sequence: TGTGCCAGCTCAGCCAACCGGGACGACTATGGCTACACCTTC.

The chain carries TRBV19 and TRBJ1-4, with D perhaps TRBD1 (6 bases). The CDR3 length is 16 residues. CDR1 and CDR2 (germline): LNHDA, SQIVND (reference sequence). Trimming took 11 bases from V and 4 from J, leaving 23 bases between them. The CDR3 here is CASSDTPGQINEKLFF. The CDR3 nucleotides read TGTGCCTCCAGTGATACCCCTGGACAGATTAATGAAAAACTGTTTTTT.

The chain recombines TRBV27 with TRBJ2-1; possible D gene TRBD1, 6 bases. The ends were cut back, 1 base at V and 5 bases at J, with 6 bases in the middle. The CDR3 has 13 amino acids. In germline, CDR1 is MNHEY, CDR2 SMNVEV (reference sequence). The CDR3 region is CASSLYRDNEQFF. DNA of the CDR3: TGTGCCAGCAGTTTATACAGGGACAATGAGCAGTTCTTC.